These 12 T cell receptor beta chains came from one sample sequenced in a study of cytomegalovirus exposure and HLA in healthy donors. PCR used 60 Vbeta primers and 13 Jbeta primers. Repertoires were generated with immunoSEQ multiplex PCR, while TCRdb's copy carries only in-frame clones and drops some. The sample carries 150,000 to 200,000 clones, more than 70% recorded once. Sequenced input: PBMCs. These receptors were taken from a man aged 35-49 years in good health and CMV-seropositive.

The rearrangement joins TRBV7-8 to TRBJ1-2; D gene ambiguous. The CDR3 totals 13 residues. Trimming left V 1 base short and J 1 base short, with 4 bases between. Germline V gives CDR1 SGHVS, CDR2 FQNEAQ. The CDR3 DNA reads TGTGCCAGCAGCTTAGGTCTTAACTATGGCTACACCTTC. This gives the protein CASSLGLNYGYTF. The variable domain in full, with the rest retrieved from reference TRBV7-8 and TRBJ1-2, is GAGVSQSPRYKVAKRGQDVALRCDPISGHVSLFWYQQALGQGPEFLTYFQNEAQLDKSGLPSDRFFAERPEGSVSTLKIQRTQQEDSAVYLCASSLGLNYGYTFGSGTRLTVV.

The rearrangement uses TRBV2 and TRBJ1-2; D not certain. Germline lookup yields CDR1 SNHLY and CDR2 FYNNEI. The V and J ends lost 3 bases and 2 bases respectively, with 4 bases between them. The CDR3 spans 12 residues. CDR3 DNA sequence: TGTGCCAGCAGTGACAGAAACTATGGCTACACCTTC. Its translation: CASSDRNYGYTF.

CDR3 protein: CASGPGQGARNEQFF. DNA of the CDR3: TGTGCTAGTGGTCCGGGACAGGGGGCCCGGAATGAGCAGTTCTTC. The chain employs TRBV12-5 and TRBJ2-1; 12 nucleotides agree with TRBD1. Germline V gene lookup returns CDR1 LGHNT and CDR2 FRNRAP. This CDR3 is built from 15 residues. The trim removed 5 bases at V and 7 bases at J, leaving 6 bases unmatched.

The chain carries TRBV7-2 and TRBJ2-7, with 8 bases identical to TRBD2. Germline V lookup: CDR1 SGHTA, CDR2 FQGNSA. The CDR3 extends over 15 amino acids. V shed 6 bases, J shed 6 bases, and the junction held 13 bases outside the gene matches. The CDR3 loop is CASSQSAGGRFEQYF. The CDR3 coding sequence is TGTGCCAGCAGTCAAAGCGCCGGCGGGAGGTTCGAGCAGTACTTC.

The CDR3 sequence: CASSDDRRKTYEQYF. DNA for the CDR3: TGTGCCAGCAGTGACGACAGGAGAAAAACCTACGAGCAGTACTTC. V is TRBV6-1 and J is TRBJ2-7, with D perhaps TRBD1 (6 bases). Germline V lookup: CDR1 MNHNS, CDR2 SASEGT. V gave up 3 bases and J gave up 2 bases, with 14 bases separating them. This CDR3 region has 15 residues.

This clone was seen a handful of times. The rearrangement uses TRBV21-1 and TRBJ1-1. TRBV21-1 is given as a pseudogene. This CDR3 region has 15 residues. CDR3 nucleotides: TGTGCCAGCAGCAAGGTAAAGGGAGTCGTCACTGAAGCTTTCTTT. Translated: CASSKVKGVVTEAFF.

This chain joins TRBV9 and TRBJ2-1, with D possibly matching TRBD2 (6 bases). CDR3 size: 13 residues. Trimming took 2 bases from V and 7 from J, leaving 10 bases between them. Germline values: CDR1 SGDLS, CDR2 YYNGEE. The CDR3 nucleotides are TGTGCCAGCAGCGTGACTAGTATAAATGAGCAGTTCTTC. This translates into CASSVTSINEQFF.

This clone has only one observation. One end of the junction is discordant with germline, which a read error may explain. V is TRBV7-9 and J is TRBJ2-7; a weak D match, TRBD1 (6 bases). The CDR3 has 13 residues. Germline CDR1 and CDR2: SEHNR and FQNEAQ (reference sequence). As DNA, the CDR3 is TGTTCCAGCAGCGCTCAACAGGGTGGCGAGCAGTACTTC. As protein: CSSSAQQGGEQYF.

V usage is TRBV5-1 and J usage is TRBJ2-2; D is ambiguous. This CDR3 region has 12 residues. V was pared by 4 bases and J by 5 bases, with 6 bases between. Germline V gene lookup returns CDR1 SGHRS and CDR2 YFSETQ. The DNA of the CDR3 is TGCGCCAGCAGCGATCAGACCGGGGAGCTGTTTTTT. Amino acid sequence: CASSDQTGELFF.

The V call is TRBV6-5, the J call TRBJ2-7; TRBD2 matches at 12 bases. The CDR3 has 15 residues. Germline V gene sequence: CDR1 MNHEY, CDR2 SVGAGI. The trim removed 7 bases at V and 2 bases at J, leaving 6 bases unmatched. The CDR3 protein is CASTVTSGGTYEQYF. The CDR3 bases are TGTGCCAGCACCGTCACTAGCGGGGGGACCTACGAGCAGTACTTC.

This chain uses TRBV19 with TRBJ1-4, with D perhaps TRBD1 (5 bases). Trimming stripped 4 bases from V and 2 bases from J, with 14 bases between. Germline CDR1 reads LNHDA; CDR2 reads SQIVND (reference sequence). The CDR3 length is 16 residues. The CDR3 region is CASSTTGEGTNEKLFF. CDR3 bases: TGTGCCAGTAGTACCACCGGGGAGGGGACTAATGAAAAACTGTTTTTT.

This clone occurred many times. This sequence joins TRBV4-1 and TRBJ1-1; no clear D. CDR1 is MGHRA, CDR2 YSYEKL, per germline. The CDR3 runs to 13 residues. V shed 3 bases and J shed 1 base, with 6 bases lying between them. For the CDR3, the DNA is TGCGCCAGCAGCCATCCTAGGAACACTGAAGCTTTCTTT. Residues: CASSHPRNTEAFF.